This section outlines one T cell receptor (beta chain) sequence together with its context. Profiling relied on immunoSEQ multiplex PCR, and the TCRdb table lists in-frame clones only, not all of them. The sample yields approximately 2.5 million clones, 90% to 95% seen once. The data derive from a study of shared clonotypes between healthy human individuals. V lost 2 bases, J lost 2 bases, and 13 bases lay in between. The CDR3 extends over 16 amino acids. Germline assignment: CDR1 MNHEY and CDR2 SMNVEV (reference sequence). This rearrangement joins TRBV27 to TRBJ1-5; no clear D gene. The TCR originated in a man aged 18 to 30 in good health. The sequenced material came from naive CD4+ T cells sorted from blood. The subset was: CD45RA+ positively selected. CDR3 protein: CASSLSPSGRNQPQHF. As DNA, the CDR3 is TGTGCCAGCAGTTTAAGTCCCTCCGGTCGCAATCAGCCCCAGCATTTT.